This TCR beta chain originates from a study of cytomegalovirus exposure and HLA in healthy donors. Trimming cost V 3 bases and J 1 base; bases outside gene matches: 5. The V gene's germline CDR1 is SGHAT and CDR2 FQNNGV. CDR3 length equals 15 residues. General study findings and limits: It was reported that the classifier diagnosed cytomegalovirus status with high specificity and sensitivity in both the original and validation cohorts.

For this clone: Its specificity is unknown.

Amplification used 60 Vbeta primers and 13 Jbeta primers. Clones were read by immunoSEQ multiplex PCR, and TCRdb kept only the in-frame ones, dropping some. The sample contains tens of thousands of clones, more than 55% of which appear only once. The sequenced sample consisted of PBMCs. The chain is built from TRBV11-2 and TRBJ2-7, with 8 bases fitting TRBD1. The receptor comes from a man aged 55 to 70 in good health and CMV-seropositive. CDR3 coding DNA: TGTGCCAGCAGCTTCACCAGGGGGCCATCCTACGAGCAGTACTTC. It codes for CASSFTRGPSYEQYF.